Each of the 26 T cell receptor beta chains below was sequenced from the same sample in a study of T cell changes during pregnancy in multiple sclerosis (dated by TCRdb to between 2018 and 2020). The library was produced with the immunoSEQ multiplex PCR assay. The source is immuneACCESS, and TCRdb retained only in-frame sequences with V and J called. Part of the clones is not carried over; for the studies checked, unresolved V genes explain less than half of this, and the remainder is unexplained. The sample table lists around 100,000 clones, 80% to 95% of them with a count of one. The ten biggest clones cover approximately 1.4% of the sample. The material sequenced was peripheral blood, taken in the third trimester of pregnancy. These receptors all stem from a female donor with multiple sclerosis, enrolled in a pregnancy study.

Here the CDR3 DNA reads TGCGCCAGCAGCTTGAGCGGCTTAGCGGGATCTCGGTACAATGAGCAGTTCTTC. This gives the protein CASSLSGLAGSRYNEQFF. The V gene is TRBV5-1, the J gene TRBJ2-1; 8 bases fit TRBD2. CDR3 size: 18 residues. V shed 1 base, J shed 4 bases, and the junction held 13 bases outside the gene matches. The germline gives CDR1 SGHRS, CDR2 YFSETQ. Looking up the rest from reference TRBV5-1 and TRBJ2-1 gives the full variable domain: KAGVTQTPRYLIKTRGQQVTLSCSPISGHRSVSWYQQTPGQGLQFLFEYFSETQRNKGNFPGRFSGRQFSNSRSEMNVSTLELGDSALYLCASSLSGLAGSRYNEQFFGPGTRLTVL.

The chain couples TRBV5-6 to TRBJ2-1, with D tentatively TRBD1 (5 bases). Germline CDR1 is SGHDT and CDR2 is YYEEEE. This CDR3 has 17 amino acids. V was clipped by 5 bases and J by 0 bases, with 18 bases between them. In nucleotides, the CDR3 is TGTGCCAGCAGGTTGACCATAGACAGAAACTCCTACAATGAGCAGTTCTTC. Its translation: CASRLTIDRNSYNEQFF. Drawing the rest from reference TRBV5-6 and TRBJ2-1, the complete variable domain is DAGVTQSPTHLIKTRGQQVTLRCSPKSGHDTVSWYQQALGQGPQFIFQYYEEEERQRGNFPDRFSGHQFPNYSSELNVNALLLGDSALYLCASRLTIDRNSYNEQFFGPGTRLTVL.

V usage is TRBV7-2 and J usage is TRBJ1-6; no clear D. V was shortened by 3 bases and J by 5 bases, with 11 bases between the two germline ends. The CDR3 is 15 amino acids. Germline-derived CDR1 and CDR2 are SGHTA and FQGNSA. As DNA, the CDR3 is TGTGCCAGCAGCTTCGGCGGCCGGGATAATTCACCCCTCCACTTT. Encoded protein: CASSFGGRDNSPLHF.

CDR3 region: CASSIAGQPNEQFF. The CDR3 nucleotides read TGCGCCAGCAGCATAGCGGGACAGCCGAATGAGCAGTTCTTC. The V and J genes are TRBV5-1 and TRBJ2-1, with D possibly being TRBD2 (8 bases). The germline gives CDR1 SGHRS, CDR2 YFSETQ. CDR3 length: 14 amino acids. Trimming shortened V by 4 bases and J by 7 bases, and 15 bases separated the two germline ends.

The chain combines TRBV5-4 with TRBJ2-3; the match to TRBD2 covers 9 bases. The length of the CDR3 is 16 residues. Trimming cost V 4 bases and J 5 bases; bases outside gene matches: 11. Germline V gene data show CDR1 as SGHNT and CDR2 as YYREEE (reference sequence). The CDR3 coding sequence is TGTGCCAGCAGCCCGGAGGCGGGACTAGCTAGAGATACGCAGTATTTT. Amino acid sequence: CASSPEAGLARDTQYF.

The chain links TRBV30 to TRBJ2-7, with a tentative D call TRBD2 (6 bases). CDR3 size: 16 residues. Deletions cut 1 base from V and 1 base from J, with 17 bases between. Germline CDR1 is GTSNPN and CDR2 is SVGIG (reference sequence). The CDR3 spells CAWSAPPGGRSYEQYF. The DNA for the CDR3 is TGTGCCTGGAGTGCACCCCCAGGAGGGAGATCCTACGAGCAGTACTTC.

The chain joins TRBV13 to TRBJ2-7; TRBD1 agrees at 9 bases. The junction had 6 bases not matched to a gene; V was cut back by 5 bases and J by 4 bases. The germline CDR1 and CDR2 sequences are PRHDT and FYEKMQ (reference sequence). This CDR3 has 14 residues. CDR3 sequence reads: CASSQGQGGYEQYF. Here the CDR3 DNA reads TGTGCCAGCAGCCAGGGACAGGGAGGATACGAGCAGTACTTC.

This chain uses TRBV19 with TRBJ1-5, with unresolved D. The V gene's germline CDR1 is LNHDA and CDR2 SQIVND (reference sequence). V lost 4 bases and J lost 6, with 13 bases in between. This CDR3 has 14 amino acids. CDR3 residues: CASSRGLGVQPQHF. In nucleotides, the CDR3 is TGTGCCAGTAGTAGAGGCCTAGGTGTTCAGCCCCAGCATTTT.

V is TRBV6-1 and J is TRBJ2-1; TRBD2 agrees at 8 bases. From germline, CDR1 is MNHNS and CDR2 SASEGT. J lost 0 bases, V lost 4 bases, and 11 bases had no gene match. The CDR3 spans 18 residues. The CDR3 protein is CASSVTQLAVSSYNEQFF. CDR3 coding DNA: TGTGCCAGCAGTGTCACCCAACTAGCGGTTAGCTCCTACAATGAGCAGTTCTTC.

This sequence joins TRBV9 and TRBJ2-5, with TRBD2 identical over 8 bases. Germline V gene lookup returns CDR1 SGDLS and CDR2 YYNGEE. Trimming removed 0 bases from V and 4 bases from J; junction bases left unmatched: 11. There are 17 residues in the CDR3. The CDR3 nucleotides read TGTGCCAGCAGCGTAGGGTTGAGAGCGGGGGTTCGAGAGACCCAGTACTTC. Translated: CASSVGLRAGVRETQYF.

The chain uses TRBV6-4 and TRBJ2-7, with 11 bases matching TRBD2. CDR3 length equals 12 residues. Germline CDR1 reads MRHNA; CDR2 reads SNTAGT. V shed 9 bases, J shed 6 bases, and the junction held 4 bases outside the gene matches. The CDR3 reads CASGGLAGEQYF. The CDR3 DNA reads TGTGCCAGTGGAGGACTAGCGGGCGAGCAGTACTTC.

This clone was detected once. The rearrangement uses TRBV15 and TRBJ1-5; 7 bases fit TRBD1. The germline V gene has CDR1 LNHNV and CDR2 YYDKDF (reference sequence). V was pared by 2 bases and J by 6 bases, with 7 bases of the junction left unmatched. The CDR3 loop spans 15 amino acids. CDR3 DNA: TGTGCCACCAGCAGATCGACAGGGACCGTTCAGCCCCAGCATTTT. This gives the protein CATSRSTGTVQPQHF.

This clone was counted once. V gene TRBV7-9 combines with J gene TRBJ2-4; D might be TRBD1 (5 bases). The V gene's germline CDR1 is SEHNR and CDR2 FQNEAQ (reference sequence). V gave up 8 bases and J gave up 0 bases, with 17 bases separating them. This CDR3 spans 16 amino acids. CDR3 nucleotide sequence: TGTGCCAGCTCCCCGACAGAGGCCTTAGCCAAAAACATTCAGTACTTC. Translated: CASSPTEALAKNIQYF.

V and J are TRBV7-2 and TRBJ2-5; a possible D gene is TRBD1 (5 bases). Germline CDR1 and CDR2: SGHTA and FQGNSA. This CDR3 contains 15 residues. V was cut by 5 bases and J by 2 bases, with 15 bases left in between. CDR3 bases: TGTGCCAGCAGCCCGCCGGCAGGGCGACAAGAGACCCAGTACTTC. Its protein product is CASSPPAGRQETQYF.

As DNA, the CDR3 is TGTGCCAGCAGGGAGGGGACAGTCGATGAAAAACTGTTTTTT. It encodes CASREGTVDEKLFF. The V gene is TRBV2, the J gene TRBJ1-4; 7 bases agree with TRBD1. Per germline, CDR1 SNHLY and CDR2 FYNNEI. This CDR3 has 14 residues. Trimming cost V 6 bases and J 6 bases; bases outside gene matches: 7.

The rearrangement joins TRBV18 to TRBJ1-1; 10 bases match TRBD1. The CDR3 covers 16 residues. J lost 0 bases, V lost 5 bases, and 6 bases had no gene match. Germline V gives CDR1 KGHSH, CDR2 LQKENI. The CDR3 region has the DNA TGTGCCAGCTCATCCGACAGGGGGCGAATGAACACTGAAGCTTTCTTT. This gives the protein CASSSDRGRMNTEAFF.

The CDR3: CASSYSKLVVYEQYF. The CDR3 DNA is TGTGCCAGCAGTTACTCGAAACTCGTGGTCTACGAGCAGTACTTC. The chain carries TRBV6-5 and TRBJ2-7, with unresolved D. V dropped 0 bases and J dropped 3 bases, with 12 bases sitting between them. The CDR3 length is 15 residues. The V gene's germline CDR1 is MNHEY and CDR2 SVGAGI.

The rearrangement uses TRBV27 and TRBJ2-7; 8 positions agree with TRBD1. Germline-derived CDR1 and CDR2 are MNHEY and SMNVEV (reference sequence). The CDR3 covers 14 residues. J gave up 5 bases and V 2 bases, and 5 bases lay outside the gene matches. CDR3: CASSLGDRMDEQYF. In DNA, the CDR3 is TGTGCCAGCAGTTTAGGGGACAGGATGGACGAGCAGTACTTC.

The chain recombines TRBV20-1 with TRBJ1-1; D remains ambiguous. The V and J ends lost 6 bases and 0 bases respectively, with 5 bases between them. CDR1 is DFQATT, CDR2 SNEGSKA, per germline (reference sequence). The CDR3 sequence is 11 residues long. The CDR3 reads CSALLNTEAFF. The CDR3 DNA follows: TGCAGTGCACTTCTGAACACTGAAGCTTTCTTT.

The rearrangement uses TRBV10-1 and TRBJ2-3; 7 positions match TRBD2. The junction had 2 bases not matched to a gene; V was cut back by 9 bases and J by 2 bases. Germline V gives CDR1 WNHNN, CDR2 SYGVQD (reference sequence). The CDR3 length is 12 residues. The CDR3 bases are TGCGCCAGGGGGGACTACACAGATACGCAGTATTTT. Translated: CARGDYTDTQYF.

In DNA form, the CDR3 reads TGTGCCAGTAGTTCACCCCAACAGGGGAGGAATCAGCCCCAGCATTTT. It is translated as CASSSPQQGRNQPQHF. The J gene is TRBJ1-5, the V gene TRBV19, with 7 bases aligning to TRBD1. V dropped 5 bases and J dropped 4; count of bases not matched to a gene: 11. Germline CDR1 is LNHDA and CDR2 is SQIVND (reference sequence). The CDR3 extends over 16 amino acids. Complete variable domain (other parts from reference TRBV19 and TRBJ1-5): DGGITQSPKYLFRKEGQNVTLSCEQNLNHDAMYWYRQDPGQGLRLIYYSQIVNDFQKGDIAEGYSVSREKKESFPLTVTSAQKNPTAFYLCASSSPQQGRNQPQHFGDGTRLSIL.

V usage is TRBV28 and J usage is TRBJ2-5; the D gene is possibly TRBD1 (6 bases). The CDR3 totals 13 residues. Trimming shortened V by 6 bases and J by 5 bases, and 13 bases separated the two germline ends. Germline CDR1 is MDHEN and CDR2 is SYDVKM. CDR3 nucleotide sequence: TGTGCCAGCAGCCCTCCGCAGGGGGAGACCCAGTACTTC. Its translation is CASSPPQGETQYF. Complete variable domain (other parts from reference TRBV28 and TRBJ2-5): DVKVTQSSRYLVKRTGEKVFLECVQDMDHENMFWYRQDPGLGLRLIYFSYDVKMKEKGDIPEGYSVSREKKERFSLILESASTNQTSMYLCASSPPQGETQYFGPGTRLLVL.

The chain carries TRBV20-1 and TRBJ2-5; 7 nucleotides align to TRBD2. The trim removed 7 bases at V and 7 bases at J, leaving 3 bases unmatched. The length of the CDR3 is 10 residues. The germline V gene has CDR1 DFQATT and CDR2 SNEGSKA (reference sequence). As DNA, the CDR3 is TGCAGTGGGGAGGGCGGGACCCAGTACTTC. Translation gives CSGEGGTQYF.

V gene TRBV30 combines with J gene TRBJ1-5; D gene unclear. Trimming cost V 0 bases and J 7 bases, with 13 bases left between them. This CDR3 is built from 14 residues. In germline, CDR1 is GTSNPN, CDR2 SVGIG (reference sequence). The CDR3 sequence is CAWSVRGREQPQHF. In DNA, the CDR3 is TGTGCCTGGAGTGTAAGAGGGCGGGAGCAGCCCCAGCATTTT. Drawing the rest from reference TRBV30 and TRBJ1-5, the complete variable domain is SQTIHQWPATLVQPVGSPLSLECTVEGTSNPNLYWYRQAAGRGLQLLFYSVGIGQISSEVPQNLSASRPQDRQFILSSKKLLLSDSGFYLCAWSVRGREQPQHFGDGTRLSIL.

This clone was recorded once. The chain carries TRBV10-3 and TRBJ2-7; a possible D gene is TRBD1 (6 bases). The germline gives CDR1 ENHRY, CDR2 SYGVKD. This CDR3 is 12 amino acids long. V lost 8 bases and J lost 7, with 15 bases in between. DNA for the CDR3: TGTGCCATCGGCGAACAGGGACGGGAGCAGTACTTC. This encodes CAIGEQGREQYF.

The genes are TRBV5-8 and TRBJ1-3; perhaps TRBD1 as D (6 bases). Looked up from germline, CDR1 is SGHTS and CDR2 is YDEGEE. The CDR3 has 13 residues. Trimming cost V 1 base and J 6 bases, with 8 bases left between them. CDR3 residues: CASSLWGPNTIYF. CDR3 bases: TGTGCCAGCAGCTTGTGGGGGCCAAACACCATATATTTT.